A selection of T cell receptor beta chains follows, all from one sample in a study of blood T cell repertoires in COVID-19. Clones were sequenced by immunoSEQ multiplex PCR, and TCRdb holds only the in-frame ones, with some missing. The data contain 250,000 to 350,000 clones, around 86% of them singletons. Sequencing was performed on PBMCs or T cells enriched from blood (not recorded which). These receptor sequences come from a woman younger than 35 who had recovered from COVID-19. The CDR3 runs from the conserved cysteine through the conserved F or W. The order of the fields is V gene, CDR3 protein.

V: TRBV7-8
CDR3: CASSPGQAFNEQFF

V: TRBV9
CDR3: CASSGYRGHEQYF

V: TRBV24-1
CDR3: CATSDLGLAGGSEQFF

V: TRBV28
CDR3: CASSTTGGGYTF

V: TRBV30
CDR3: CAWSVIGQGNEKLFF

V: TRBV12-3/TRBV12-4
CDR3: CASRRRVNTEAFF

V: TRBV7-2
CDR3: CASGPGALGGNEQFF

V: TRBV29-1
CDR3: CSVQDYGYTF

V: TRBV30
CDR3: CACPGISNTEAFF

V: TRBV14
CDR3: CASSLPRGPMGTDTQYF

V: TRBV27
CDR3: CASRAGSEQYF

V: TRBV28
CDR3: CASSLQAAEQYF

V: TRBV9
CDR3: CASSVPGQGVQETQYF

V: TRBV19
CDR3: CASRTSSYNEQFF

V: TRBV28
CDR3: CASSLETYEQYF

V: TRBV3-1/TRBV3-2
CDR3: CASSQGSTWNTEAFF

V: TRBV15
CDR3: CATSRDLDIKNIQYF

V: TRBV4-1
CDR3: CASSQDRRLGGAPGNTIYF

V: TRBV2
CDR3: CASSSGTSGGAFRLTQYF

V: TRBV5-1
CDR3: CASSPRERGEAFF

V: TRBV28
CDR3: CASSFGAGQGSYNEQFF

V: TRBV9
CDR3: CASSVGSSVGTDTQYF

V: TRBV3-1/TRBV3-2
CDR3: CASEGTGGAYNEKLFF

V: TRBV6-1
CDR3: CASSEAAGISVDTEAFF

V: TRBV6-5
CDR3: CASRPGQGIPYEQYF

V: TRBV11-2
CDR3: CASSLETGSPNQPQHF

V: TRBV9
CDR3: CASSVGQGTDTQYF

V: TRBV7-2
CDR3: CASSLSRILEPQHF

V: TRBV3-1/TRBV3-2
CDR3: CASSQEGTGGFYNSPLHF

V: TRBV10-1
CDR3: CASSPGILAGVPPGTDTQYF

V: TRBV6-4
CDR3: CASSAEPGGFNEQFF

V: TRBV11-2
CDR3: CASSLTGDFTDTQYF

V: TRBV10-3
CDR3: CAISEQNPYEQYF

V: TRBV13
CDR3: CASSLGQGTNEKLFF

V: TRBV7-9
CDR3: CASSLGIGTGEKLFF

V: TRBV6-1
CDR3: CASREVAGVTDTQYF

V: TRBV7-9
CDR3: CASSNLGASSYNEQFF

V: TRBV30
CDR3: CAWSEGVGQPQHF

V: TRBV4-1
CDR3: CASSQVQSPGSEQFF

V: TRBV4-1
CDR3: CASKERSSYNEQFF

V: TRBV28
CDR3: CASSHREVSYGYTF

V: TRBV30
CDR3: CAWSVSQGAYGYTF

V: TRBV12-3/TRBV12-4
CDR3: CASRLSTGNTIYF

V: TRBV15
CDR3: CATSRGSGGQFF

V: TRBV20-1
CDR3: CSASRQDTEAFF

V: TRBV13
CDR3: CASSLGGTGGETQYF

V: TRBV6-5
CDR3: CASSTTSGYQETQYF

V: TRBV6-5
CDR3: CASMVRGANYGYTF

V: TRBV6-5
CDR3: CASGISGRETQYF

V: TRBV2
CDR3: CASSAGTRAMNTEAFF

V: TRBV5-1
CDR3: CASSLGVASYNEQFF

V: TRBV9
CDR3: CASSPRGWSGGGTEAFF

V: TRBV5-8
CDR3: CASSLPSSGYEQYF

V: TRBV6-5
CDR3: CASSEGLAEYNEQFF

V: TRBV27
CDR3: CASSPLGAWNSPLHF

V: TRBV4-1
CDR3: CASSQRGPSSYNEQFF

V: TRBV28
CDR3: CASTGYTEAFF

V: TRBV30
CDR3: CAWSDTGNEQYF

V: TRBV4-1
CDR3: CASRPQAGAGFGGYTF

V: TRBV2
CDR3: CASSEGQTNTGELFF